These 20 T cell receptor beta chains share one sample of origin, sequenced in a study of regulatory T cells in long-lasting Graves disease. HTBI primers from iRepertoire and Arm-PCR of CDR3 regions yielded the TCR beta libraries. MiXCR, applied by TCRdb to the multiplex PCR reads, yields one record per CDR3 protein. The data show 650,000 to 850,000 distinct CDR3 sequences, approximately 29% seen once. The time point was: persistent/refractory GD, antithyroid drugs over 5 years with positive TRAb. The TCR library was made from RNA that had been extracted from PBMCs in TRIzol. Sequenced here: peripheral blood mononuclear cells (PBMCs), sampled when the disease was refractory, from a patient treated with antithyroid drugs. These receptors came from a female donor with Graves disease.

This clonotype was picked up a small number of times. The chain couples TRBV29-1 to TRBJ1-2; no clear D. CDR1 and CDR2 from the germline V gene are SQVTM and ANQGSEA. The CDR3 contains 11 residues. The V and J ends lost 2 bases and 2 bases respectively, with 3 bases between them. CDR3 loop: CSVETNYGYTF. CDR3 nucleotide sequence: TGCAGCGTTGAAACAAACTATGGCTACACCTTC.

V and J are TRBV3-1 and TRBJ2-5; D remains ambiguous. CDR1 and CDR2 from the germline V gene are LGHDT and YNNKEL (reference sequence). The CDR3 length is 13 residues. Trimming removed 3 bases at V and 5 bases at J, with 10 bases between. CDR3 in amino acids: CASSHPVLETQYF. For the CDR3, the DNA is TGTGCCAGCAGCCATCCCGTGTTGGAGACCCAGTACTTC.

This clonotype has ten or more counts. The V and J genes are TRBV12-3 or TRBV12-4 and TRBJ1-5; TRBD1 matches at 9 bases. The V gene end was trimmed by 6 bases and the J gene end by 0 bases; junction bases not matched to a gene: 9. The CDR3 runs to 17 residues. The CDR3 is CASRKGQGEVSNQPQHF. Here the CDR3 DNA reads TGTGCCAGCAGAAAGGGACAGGGAGAAGTTAGCAATCAGCCCCAGCATTTT.

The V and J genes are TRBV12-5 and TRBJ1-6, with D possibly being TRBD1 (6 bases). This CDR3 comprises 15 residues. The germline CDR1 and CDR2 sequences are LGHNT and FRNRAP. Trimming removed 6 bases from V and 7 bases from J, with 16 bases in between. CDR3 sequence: CASGSSTGKNSPLHF. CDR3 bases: TGTGCTAGTGGGTCCTCCACAGGGAAAAATTCACCCCTCCACTTT.

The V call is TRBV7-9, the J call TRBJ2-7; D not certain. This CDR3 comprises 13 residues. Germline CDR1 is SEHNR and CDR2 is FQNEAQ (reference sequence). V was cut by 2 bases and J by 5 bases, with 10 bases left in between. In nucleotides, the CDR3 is TGTGCCAGCAGCTTAAAGCCGGGCGACGAGCAGTACTTC. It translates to CASSLKPGDEQYF.

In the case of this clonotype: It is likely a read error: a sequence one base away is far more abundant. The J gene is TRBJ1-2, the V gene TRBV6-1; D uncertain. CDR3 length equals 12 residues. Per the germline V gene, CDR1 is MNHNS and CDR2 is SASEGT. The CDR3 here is CAGSEAGYGYTF. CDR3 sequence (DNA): TGTGCCGGCAGTGAAGCAGGTTATGGCTACACCTTC.

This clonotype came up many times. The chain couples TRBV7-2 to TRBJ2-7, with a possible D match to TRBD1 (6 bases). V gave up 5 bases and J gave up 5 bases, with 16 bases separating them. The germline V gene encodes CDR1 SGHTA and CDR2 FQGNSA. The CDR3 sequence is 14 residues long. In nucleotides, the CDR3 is TGTGCCAGCAGCAAGGACAGAGGAAGGAACGAGCAGTACTTC. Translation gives CASSKDRGRNEQYF. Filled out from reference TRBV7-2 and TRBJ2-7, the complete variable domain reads GAGVSQSPSNKVTEKGKDVELRCDPISGHTALYWYRQSLGQGLEFLIYFQGNSAPDKSGLPSDRFSAERTGGSVSTLTIQRTQQEDSAVYLCASSKDRGRNEQYFGPGTRLTVT.

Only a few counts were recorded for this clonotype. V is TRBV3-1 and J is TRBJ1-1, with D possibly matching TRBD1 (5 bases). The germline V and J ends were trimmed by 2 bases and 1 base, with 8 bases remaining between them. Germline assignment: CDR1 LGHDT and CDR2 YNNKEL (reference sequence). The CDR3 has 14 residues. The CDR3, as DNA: TGTGCCAGCAGCCAACAGGGCCCGAACACTGAAGCTTTCTTT. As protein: CASSQQGPNTEAFF.

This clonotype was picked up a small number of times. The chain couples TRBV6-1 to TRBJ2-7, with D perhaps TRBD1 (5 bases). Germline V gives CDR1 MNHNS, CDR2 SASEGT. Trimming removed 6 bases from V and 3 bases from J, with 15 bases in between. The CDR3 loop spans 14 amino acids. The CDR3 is CASSPQGRDYEQYF. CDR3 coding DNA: TGTGCCAGCAGCCCCCAGGGCAGGGACTACGAGCAGTACTTC.

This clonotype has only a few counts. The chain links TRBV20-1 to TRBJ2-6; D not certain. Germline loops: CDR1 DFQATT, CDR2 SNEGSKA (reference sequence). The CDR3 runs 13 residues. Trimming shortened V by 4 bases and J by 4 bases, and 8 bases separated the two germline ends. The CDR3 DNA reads TGCAGTGCTAAGGTGCCCGGGGCCAACGTCCTGACTTTC. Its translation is CSAKVPGANVLTF.

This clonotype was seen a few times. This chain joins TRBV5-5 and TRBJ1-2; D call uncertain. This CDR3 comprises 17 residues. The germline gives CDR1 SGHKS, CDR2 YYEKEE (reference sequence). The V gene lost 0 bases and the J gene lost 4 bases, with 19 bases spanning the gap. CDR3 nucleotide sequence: TGTGCCAGCAGCTTGGATTCTGCGGCCCCTCGCTCCTATGGCTACACCTTC. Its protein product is CASSLDSAAPRSYGYTF.

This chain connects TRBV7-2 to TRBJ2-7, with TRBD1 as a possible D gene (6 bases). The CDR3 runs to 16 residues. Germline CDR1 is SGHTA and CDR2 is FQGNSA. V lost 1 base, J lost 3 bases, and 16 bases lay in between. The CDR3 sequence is CASSLGGRGSHYEQYF. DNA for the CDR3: TGTGCCAGCAGCTTAGGGGGCAGGGGATCCCACTACGAGCAGTACTTC.

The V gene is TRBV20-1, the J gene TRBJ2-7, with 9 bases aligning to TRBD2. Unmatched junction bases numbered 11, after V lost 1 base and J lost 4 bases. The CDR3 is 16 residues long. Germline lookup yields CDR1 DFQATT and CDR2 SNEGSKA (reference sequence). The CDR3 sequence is CSARGLIAGEEYEQYF. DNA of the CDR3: TGCAGTGCTAGAGGTCTCATAGCGGGAGAGGAGTACGAGCAGTACTTC.

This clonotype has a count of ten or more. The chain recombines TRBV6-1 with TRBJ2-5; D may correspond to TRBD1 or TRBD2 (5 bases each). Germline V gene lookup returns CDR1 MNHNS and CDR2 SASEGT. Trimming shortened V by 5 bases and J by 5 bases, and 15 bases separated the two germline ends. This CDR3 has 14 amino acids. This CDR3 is CASSKLGVRETQYF. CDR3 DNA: TGTGCCAGCAGTAAACTAGGGGTGAGGGAGACCCAGTACTTC.

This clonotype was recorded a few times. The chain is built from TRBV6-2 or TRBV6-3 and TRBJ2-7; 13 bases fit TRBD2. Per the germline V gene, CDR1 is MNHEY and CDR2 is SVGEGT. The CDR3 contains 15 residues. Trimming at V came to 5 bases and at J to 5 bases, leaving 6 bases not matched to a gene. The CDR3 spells CASSELAGGNDEQYF. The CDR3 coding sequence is TGTGCCAGCAGTGAACTAGCGGGAGGGAATGACGAGCAGTACTTC.

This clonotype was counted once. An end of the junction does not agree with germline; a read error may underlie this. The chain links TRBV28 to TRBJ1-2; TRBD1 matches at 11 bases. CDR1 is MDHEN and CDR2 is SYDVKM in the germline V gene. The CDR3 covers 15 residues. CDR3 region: CASSSPGQGDYGCTF. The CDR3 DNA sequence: TGTGCCAGCAGTTCCCCGGGACAGGGGGACTATGGCTGCACCTTC.

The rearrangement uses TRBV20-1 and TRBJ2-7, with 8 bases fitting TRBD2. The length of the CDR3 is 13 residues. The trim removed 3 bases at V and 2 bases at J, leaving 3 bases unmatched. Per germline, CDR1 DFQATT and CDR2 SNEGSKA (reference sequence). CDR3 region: CSASGRGAYEQYF. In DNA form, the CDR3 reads TGCAGTGCTAGCGGGAGGGGGGCCTACGAGCAGTACTTC.

Written as DNA, the CDR3 is TGTGCCAGCTCACCAAGATCAGGGGACACTGAAGCTTTCTTT. Translation: CASSPRSGDTEAFF. This rearrangement joins TRBV18 to TRBJ1-1; a weak D match, TRBD1 (6 bases). The CDR3 is 14 residues long. V was cut by 2 bases and J by 3 bases, with 10 bases left in between. Germline values: CDR1 KGHSH, CDR2 LQKENI.

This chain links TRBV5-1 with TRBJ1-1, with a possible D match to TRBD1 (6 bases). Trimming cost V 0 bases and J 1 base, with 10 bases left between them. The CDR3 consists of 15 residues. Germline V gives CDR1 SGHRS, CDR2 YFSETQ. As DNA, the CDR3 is TGCGCCAGCAGCTTGGTTGGGGGCCGGAACACTGAAGCTTTCTTT. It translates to CASSLVGGRNTEAFF.

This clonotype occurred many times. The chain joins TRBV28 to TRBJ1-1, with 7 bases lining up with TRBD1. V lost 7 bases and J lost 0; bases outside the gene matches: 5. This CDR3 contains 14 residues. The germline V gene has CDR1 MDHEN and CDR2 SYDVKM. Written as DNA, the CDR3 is TGTGCCAGCAAAGGGACAGAAATGAACACTGAAGCTTTCTTT. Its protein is CASKGTEMNTEAFF.